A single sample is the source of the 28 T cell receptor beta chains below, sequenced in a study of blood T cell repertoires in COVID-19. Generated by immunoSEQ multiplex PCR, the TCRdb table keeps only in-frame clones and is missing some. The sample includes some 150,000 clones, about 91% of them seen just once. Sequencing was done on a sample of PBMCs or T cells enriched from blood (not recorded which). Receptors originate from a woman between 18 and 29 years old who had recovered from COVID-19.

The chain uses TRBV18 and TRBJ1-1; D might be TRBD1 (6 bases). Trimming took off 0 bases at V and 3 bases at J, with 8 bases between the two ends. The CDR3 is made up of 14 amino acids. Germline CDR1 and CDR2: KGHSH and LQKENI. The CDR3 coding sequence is TGTGCCAGCTCACCACCTCAGGGGTACACTGAAGCTTTCTTT. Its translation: CASSPPQGYTEAFF.

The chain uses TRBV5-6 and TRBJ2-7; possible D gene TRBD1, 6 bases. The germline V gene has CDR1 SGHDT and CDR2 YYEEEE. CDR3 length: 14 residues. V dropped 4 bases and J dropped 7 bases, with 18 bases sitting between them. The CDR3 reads CASSVGAGPGEQYF. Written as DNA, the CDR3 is TGTGCCAGCAGCGTGGGGGCCGGCCCGGGGGAGCAGTACTTC.

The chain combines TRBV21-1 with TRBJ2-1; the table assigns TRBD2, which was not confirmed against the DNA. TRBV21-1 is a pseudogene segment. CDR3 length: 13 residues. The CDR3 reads CASSLAGNNEQFF. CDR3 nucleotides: TGTGCCAGCTCCCTAGCGGGAAACAATGAGCAGTTCTTC.

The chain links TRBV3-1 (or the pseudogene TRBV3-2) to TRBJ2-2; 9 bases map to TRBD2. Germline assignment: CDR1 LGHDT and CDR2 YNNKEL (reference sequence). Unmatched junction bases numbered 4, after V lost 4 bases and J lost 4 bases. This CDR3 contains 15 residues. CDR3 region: CASSLAGVGTGELFF. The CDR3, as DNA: TGTGCCAGCAGCCTAGCGGGAGTGGGCACCGGGGAGCTGTTTTTT.

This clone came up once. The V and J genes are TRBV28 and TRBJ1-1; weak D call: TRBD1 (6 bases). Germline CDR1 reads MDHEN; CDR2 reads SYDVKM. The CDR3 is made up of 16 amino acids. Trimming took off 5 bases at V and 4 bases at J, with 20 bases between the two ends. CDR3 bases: TGTGCCAGCAGTCGTACAGGGTTGGGGCCAGCCACTGAAGCTTTCTTT. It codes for CASSRTGLGPATEAFF.

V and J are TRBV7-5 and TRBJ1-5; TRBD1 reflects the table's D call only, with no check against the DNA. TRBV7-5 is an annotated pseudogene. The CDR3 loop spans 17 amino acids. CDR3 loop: CARSARRLSGQNQPQHF. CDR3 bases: TGTGCCAGAAGCGCGCGGAGACTTTCGGGACAAAATCAGCCCCAGCATTTT.

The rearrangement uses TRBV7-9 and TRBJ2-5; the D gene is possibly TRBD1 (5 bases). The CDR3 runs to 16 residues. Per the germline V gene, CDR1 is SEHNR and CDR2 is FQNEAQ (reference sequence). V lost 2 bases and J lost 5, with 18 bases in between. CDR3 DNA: TGTGCCAGCAGCTTACTAACCAACAGGCTCGCGGAGACCCAGTACTTC. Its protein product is CASSLLTNRLAETQYF.

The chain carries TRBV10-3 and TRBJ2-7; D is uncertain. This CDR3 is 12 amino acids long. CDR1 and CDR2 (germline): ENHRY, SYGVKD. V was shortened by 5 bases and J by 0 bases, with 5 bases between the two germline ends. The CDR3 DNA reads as TGTGCCATCAGTCCCAGCTCCTACGAGCAGTACTTC. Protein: CAISPSSYEQYF.

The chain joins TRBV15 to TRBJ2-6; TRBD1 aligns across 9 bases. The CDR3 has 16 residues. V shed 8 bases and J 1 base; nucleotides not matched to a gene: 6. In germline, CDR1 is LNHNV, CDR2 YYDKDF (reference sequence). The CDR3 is CATSPGTGSGANVLTF. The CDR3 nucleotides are TGTGCCACCTCTCCCGGGACAGGGTCTGGGGCCAACGTCCTGACTTTC.

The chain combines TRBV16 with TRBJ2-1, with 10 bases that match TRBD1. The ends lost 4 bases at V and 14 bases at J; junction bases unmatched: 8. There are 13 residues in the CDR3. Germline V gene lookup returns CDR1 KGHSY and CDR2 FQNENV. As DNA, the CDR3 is TGTGCCAGCAGCCTAGGCCGGGACAGGGGTGAGTTCTTC. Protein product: CASSLGRDRGEFF.

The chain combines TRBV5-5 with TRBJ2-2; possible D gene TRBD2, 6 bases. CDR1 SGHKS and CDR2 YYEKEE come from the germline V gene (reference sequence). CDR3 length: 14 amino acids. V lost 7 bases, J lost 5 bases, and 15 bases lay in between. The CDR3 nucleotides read TGTGCCAGCTGTCTTTGGGGGGTTACCGGGGAGCTGTTTTTT. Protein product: CASCLWGVTGELFF.

CDR3 DNA: TGTGCCACCACCGCGTCGGGATTTTACAATGAGCAGTTCTTC. Protein product: CATTASGFYNEQFF. V gene TRBV15 combines with J gene TRBJ2-1; TRBD2 is a possible D gene (5 bases). Trimming took off 7 bases at V and 4 bases at J, with 14 bases between the two ends. There are 14 residues in the CDR3. The germline V gene has CDR1 LNHNV and CDR2 YYDKDF (reference sequence).

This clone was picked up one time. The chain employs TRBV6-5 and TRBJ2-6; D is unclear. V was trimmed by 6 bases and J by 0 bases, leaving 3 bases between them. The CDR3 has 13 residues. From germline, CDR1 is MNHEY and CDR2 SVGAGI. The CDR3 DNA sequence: TGTGCCAGCAGCATCTCTGGGGCCAACGTCCTGACTTTC. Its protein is CASSISGANVLTF.

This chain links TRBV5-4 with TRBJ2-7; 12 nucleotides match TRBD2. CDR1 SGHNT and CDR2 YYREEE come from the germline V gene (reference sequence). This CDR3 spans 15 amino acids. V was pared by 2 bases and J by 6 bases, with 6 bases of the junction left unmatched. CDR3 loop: CASSFGLAGQTEQYF. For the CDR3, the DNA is TGTGCCAGCAGCTTTGGACTAGCGGGACAGACCGAGCAGTACTTC.

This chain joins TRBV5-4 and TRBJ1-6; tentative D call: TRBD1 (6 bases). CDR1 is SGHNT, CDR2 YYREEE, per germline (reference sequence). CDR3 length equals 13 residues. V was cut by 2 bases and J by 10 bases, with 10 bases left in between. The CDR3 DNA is TGTGCCAGCAGCTTACAGGGTGGATCACCCCTCCACTTT. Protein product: CASSLQGGSPLHF.

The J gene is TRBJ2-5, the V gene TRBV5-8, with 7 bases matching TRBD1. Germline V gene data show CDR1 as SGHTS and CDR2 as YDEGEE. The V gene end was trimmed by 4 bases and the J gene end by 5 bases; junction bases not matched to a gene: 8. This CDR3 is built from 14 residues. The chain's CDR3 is CASSQDRVQETQYF. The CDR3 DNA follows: TGTGCCAGCAGCCAAGACAGGGTACAGGAGACCCAGTACTTC. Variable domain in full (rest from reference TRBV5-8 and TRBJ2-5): EAGVTQSPTHLIKTRGQQATLRCSPISGHTSVYWYQQALGLGLQFLLWYDEGEERNRGNFPPRFSGRQFPNYSSELNVNALELEDSALYLCASSQDRVQETQYFGPGTRLLVL.

CDR3 protein: CASSIYPGNYGYTF. DNA for the CDR3: TGTGCCAGTAGTATTTATCCAGGGAACTATGGCTACACCTTC. The J gene is TRBJ1-2, the V gene TRBV19, with D tentatively TRBD1 (5 bases). Trimming removed 3 bases from V and 2 bases from J, with 10 bases in between. Germline CDR1 is LNHDA and CDR2 is SQIVND (reference sequence). The CDR3 consists of 14 residues.

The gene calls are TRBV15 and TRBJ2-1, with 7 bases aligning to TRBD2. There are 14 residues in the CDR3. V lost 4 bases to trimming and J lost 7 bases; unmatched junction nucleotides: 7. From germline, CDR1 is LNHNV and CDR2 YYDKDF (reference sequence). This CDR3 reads CATSIPAGTNEQFF. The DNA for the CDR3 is TGTGCCACCAGCATCCCAGCGGGAACGAATGAGCAGTTCTTC.

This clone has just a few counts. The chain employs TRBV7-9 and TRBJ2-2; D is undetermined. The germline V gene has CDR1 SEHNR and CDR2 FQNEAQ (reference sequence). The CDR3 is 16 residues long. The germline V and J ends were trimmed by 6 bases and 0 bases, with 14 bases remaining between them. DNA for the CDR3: TGTGCCAGCAGATCCCCCCTAGATCCGAACACCGGGGAGCTGTTTTTT. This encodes CASRSPLDPNTGELFF.

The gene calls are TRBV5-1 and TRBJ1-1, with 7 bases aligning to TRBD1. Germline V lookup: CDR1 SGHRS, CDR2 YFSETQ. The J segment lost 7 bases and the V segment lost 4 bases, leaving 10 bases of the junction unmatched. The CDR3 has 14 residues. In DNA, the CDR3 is TGCGCCAGCAGCCCGGGGGACAGAAGAGTTGAAGCTTTCTTT. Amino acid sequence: CASSPGDRRVEAFF. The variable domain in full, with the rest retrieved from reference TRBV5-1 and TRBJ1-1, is KAGVTQTPRYLIKTRGQQVTLSCSPISGHRSVSWYQQTPGQGLQFLFEYFSETQRNKGNFPGRFSGRQFSNSRSEMNVSTLELGDSALYLCASSPGDRRVEAFFGQGTRLTVV.

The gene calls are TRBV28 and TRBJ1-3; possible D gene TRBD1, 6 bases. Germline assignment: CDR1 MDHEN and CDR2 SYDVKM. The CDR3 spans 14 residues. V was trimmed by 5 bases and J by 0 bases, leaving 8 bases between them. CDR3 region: CASSRRGSGNTIYF. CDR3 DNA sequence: TGTGCCAGCAGTCGCAGGGGCTCTGGAAACACCATATATTTT.

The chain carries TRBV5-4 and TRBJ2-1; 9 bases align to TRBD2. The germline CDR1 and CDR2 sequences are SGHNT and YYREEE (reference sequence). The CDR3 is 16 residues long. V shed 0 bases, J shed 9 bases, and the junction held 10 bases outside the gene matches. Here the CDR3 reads CASSLVGASGTSEQFF. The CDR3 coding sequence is TGTGCCAGCAGCTTGGTAGGGGCTAGCGGGACGTCTGAGCAGTTCTTC.

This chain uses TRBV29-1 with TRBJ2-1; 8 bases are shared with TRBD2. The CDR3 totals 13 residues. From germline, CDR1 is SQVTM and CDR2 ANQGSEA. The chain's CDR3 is CSMGREVYNEQFF. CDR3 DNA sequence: TGCAGTATGGGGCGGGAGGTCTACAATGAGCAGTTCTTC.

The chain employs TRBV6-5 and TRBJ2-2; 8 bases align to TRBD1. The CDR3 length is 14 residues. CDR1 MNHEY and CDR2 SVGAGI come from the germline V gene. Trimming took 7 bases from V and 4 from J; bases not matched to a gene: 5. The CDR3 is CASTETGVTGELFF. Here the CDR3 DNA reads TGTGCCAGCACGGAGACAGGGGTCACCGGGGAGCTGTTTTTT.

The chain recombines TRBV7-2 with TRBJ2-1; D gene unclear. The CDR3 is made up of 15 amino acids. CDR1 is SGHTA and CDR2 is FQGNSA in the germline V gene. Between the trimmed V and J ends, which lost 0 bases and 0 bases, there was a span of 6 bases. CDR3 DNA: TGTGCCAGCAGCTTAGCGGCTGGCTCCTACAATGAGCAGTTCTTC. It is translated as CASSLAAGSYNEQFF.

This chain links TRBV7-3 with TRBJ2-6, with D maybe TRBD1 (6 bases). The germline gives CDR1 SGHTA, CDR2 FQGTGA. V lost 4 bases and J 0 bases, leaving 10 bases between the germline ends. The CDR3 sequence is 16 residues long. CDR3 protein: CASSYPGDSGANVLTF. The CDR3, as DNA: TGTGCCAGCAGCTACCCAGGGGACTCTGGGGCCAACGTCCTGACTTTC.

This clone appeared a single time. CDR3 in DNA: TGCGCCAGCACCCCGGGAGGCTTCTACGAGCAGTACTTC. Its translation: CASTPGGFYEQYF. This chain links TRBV5-1 with TRBJ2-7; 7 bases are a match to TRBD2. With 6 bases clipped from V and 3 bases from J, the junction kept 6 bases outside the gene matches. Looked up from germline, CDR1 is SGHRS and CDR2 is YFSETQ. This CDR3 is 13 amino acids long.

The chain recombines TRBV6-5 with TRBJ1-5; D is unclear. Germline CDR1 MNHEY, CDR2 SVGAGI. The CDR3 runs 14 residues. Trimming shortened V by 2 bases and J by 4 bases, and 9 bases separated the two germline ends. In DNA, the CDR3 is TGTGCCAGCAGTTACGGGCTGAATAATCAGCCCCAGCATTTT. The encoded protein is CASSYGLNNQPQHF.